One T cell receptor beta chain is described in this entry. No antigen is known for it. This specimen belongs to a study of cytomegalovirus exposure and HLA in healthy donors. About the study: The roughly 120 million unique TCR beta sequences, from 150 million to 200 million T cells, were found by an earlier analysis.

Study results and limitations: TCR beta V- and J-gene trimming, according to a later analysis, was linked to a missense DCLRE1C variant. Per a later analysis, HLA-associated TCR beta chains showed more clonal expansion than other, equally common TCR beta chains.

Primers included in the PCR were 60 Vbeta and 13 Jbeta primers. Sequencing was performed with immunoSEQ multiplex PCR; in TCRdb, only in-frame clones are kept and a portion is missing. The sample contains over 150,000 clones, 60% to 80% of which appear only once. This CDR3 comprises 16 residues. Germline V lookup: CDR1 MGHRA, CDR2 YSYEKL. With 6 bases removed from V and 2 bases from J, the gap between germline ends came to 19 bases. This TCR was sampled from a woman between 25 and 40 years old in good health and CMV-seronegative. The sequenced material came from PBMCs. J is TRBJ1-2 and V is TRBV4-1; TRBD1 might be the D (6 bases). CDR3 coding DNA: TGCGCCAGCAGTCCCAAGTTGGGGGGGGCGAACTATGGCTACACCTTC. Protein sequence: CASSPKLGGANYGYTF.